The 26 T cell receptor beta chains below come from one sample, sequenced in a study of blood T cell repertoires in COVID-19 (dated by TCRdb to 2020 to 2021). Receptor libraries were prepared by the immunoSEQ multiplex PCR assay. As stored in TCRdb, this immuneACCESS dataset retains in-frame rearrangements with V and J assigned. A fraction of the clones does not appear; measured against another copy, unresolved V genes explain less than half of the discrepancy, and the remainder lacks a known reason. The sample data list 60,000 to 90,000 clones, and around 79% of these were observed just once. Around 20% of the sample is held by the ten biggest clonotypes. Sequencing was done on a sample of peripheral blood. The receptors stem from a man aged 55 to 70 with acute or convalescent COVID-19.

The V call is TRBV27, the J call TRBJ2-1, with TRBD2 matching over 12 bases. V shed 5 bases, J shed 4 bases, and the junction held 3 bases outside the gene matches. CDR1 MNHEY and CDR2 SMNVEV come from the germline V gene (reference sequence). The CDR3 is 15 amino acids. This CDR3 is CASSGLAGGYNEQFF. The CDR3 nucleotides read TGTGCCAGCAGTGGCCTAGCGGGAGGGTACAATGAGCAGTTCTTC.

This chain links TRBV7-8 with TRBJ1-4; 8 bases match TRBD1. Germline-derived CDR1 and CDR2 are SGHVS and FQNEAQ. V was pared by 1 base and J by 8 bases, with 6 bases of the junction left unmatched. This CDR3 comprises 15 residues. CDR3 protein: CASSLGGRGPEKLFF. Written as DNA, the CDR3 is TGTGCCAGCAGCTTAGGCGGCAGGGGGCCCGAAAAACTGTTTTTT.

The chain joins TRBV24-1 to TRBJ1-2; D gene uncertain. Germline V gives CDR1 KGHDR, CDR2 SFDVKD. The CDR3 length is 20 residues. Trimming took off 8 bases at V and 4 bases at J, with 34 bases between the two ends. CDR3 sequence: CATIISSSHPEGPDRYGYTF. The CDR3 DNA reads TGTGCCACCATAATTTCGAGCAGCCACCCAGAGGGCCCCGACCGCTATGGCTACACCTTC.

In this sample, this clone turned up a few times. V usage is TRBV10-3 and J usage is TRBJ2-1; TRBD2 agrees at 13 bases. The CDR3 consists of 17 residues. After removal of 5 bases from V and 3 bases from J, the junction contained 7 bases not matched to a gene. The germline V gene encodes CDR1 ENHRY and CDR2 SYGVKD. CDR3 DNA sequence: TGTGCCATCAGTACTAGCGGGGGGGCAAAAGTCTACAATGAGCAGTTCTTC. The encoded protein is CAISTSGGAKVYNEQFF.

The genes are TRBV5-8 and TRBJ2-2, with 7 nucleotides matching TRBD2. The CDR3 runs 15 residues. V trimming: 1 base; J trimming: 4 bases; junction bases outside the gene matches: 4. The germline V gene has CDR1 SGHTS and CDR2 YDEGEE. This chain's CDR3 is CASSLSTGGTGELFF. CDR3 sequence (DNA): TGTGCCAGCAGCTTGTCCACGGGAGGCACCGGGGAGCTGTTTTTT.

This clone has only a few counts. The gene calls are TRBV11-2 and TRBJ1-2; D is undetermined. Germline assignment: CDR1 SGHAT and CDR2 FQNNGV. The CDR3 extends over 13 amino acids. The V and J ends lost 5 bases and 8 bases respectively, with 15 bases between them. The CDR3 DNA sequence: TGTGCCAGCAGCCCCCCGTCCGGGAAAGGCTACACCTTC. Its protein product is CASSPPSGKGYTF.

J is TRBJ2-5 and V is TRBV6-7; 13 bases map to TRBD2. TRBV6-7 qualifies as an ORF whose function is uncertain. The CDR3 is made up of 19 amino acids. V was clipped by 1 base and J by 5 bases; unmatched bases: 13. CDR3 DNA: TGTGCCAGCAGTTACTTCGCACTAGCGGGAGGGAGTTGTAGGGAGACCCAGTACTTC. Amino acid sequence: CASSYFALAGGSCRETQYF.

J is TRBJ1-5 and V is TRBV5-4, with D possibly being TRBD1 (5 bases). Germline V gene data show CDR1 as SGHNT and CDR2 as YYREEE (reference sequence). V was shortened by 4 bases and J by 6 bases, with 11 bases between the two germline ends. The CDR3 loop spans 13 amino acids. The CDR3 DNA sequence: TGTGCCAGCAGCACGTGGGGGGTTCAGCCCCAGCATTTT. It specifies CASSTWGVQPQHF.

Comments on this clone: One end of the junction is discordant with germline, which a read error may explain. The V call is TRBV3-1 (or the pseudogene TRBV3-2), the J call TRBJ2-1; D is unclear. CDR1 and CDR2 from the germline V gene are LGHDT and YNNKEL (reference sequence). The CDR3 sequence is 10 residues long. This CDR3 is CASSQYDLIF. The CDR3 nucleotides are TGTGCCAGCAGCCAATATGACTTAATCTTC.

The rearrangement joins TRBV5-1 to TRBJ2-7, with TRBD2 identical over 7 bases. The germline gives CDR1 SGHRS, CDR2 YFSETQ. Trimming at V came to 7 bases and at J to 1 base, leaving 11 bases not matched to a gene. The CDR3 loop spans 15 amino acids. As DNA, the CDR3 is TGCGCCAGCCAAGCTTGGGAGGGCATTTCCTACGAGCAGTACTTC. It specifies CASQAWEGISYEQYF. The variable domain in full, with the rest retrieved from reference TRBV5-1 and TRBJ2-7, is KAGVTQTPRYLIKTRGQQVTLSCSPISGHRSVSWYQQTPGQGLQFLFEYFSETQRNKGNFPGRFSGRQFSNSRSEMNVSTLELGDSALYLCASQAWEGISYEQYFGPGTRLTVT.

This clone has a handful of counts. In nucleotides, the CDR3 is TGTGCCAGCAGACCAACTCCGTCCTCAACTAATGAAAAACTGTTTTTT. This encodes CASRPTPSSTNEKLFF. This sequence joins TRBV2 and TRBJ1-4; D is unclear. Germline V CDR1 and CDR2: SNHLY, FYNNEI. V lost 6 bases to trimming and J lost 0 bases, with 14 bases between them. CDR3 size: 16 residues.

This rearrangement joins TRBV9 to TRBJ1-1, with a possible D match to TRBD1 (6 bases). Trimming left V 0 bases short and J 3 bases short, with 9 bases between. From germline, CDR1 is SGDLS and CDR2 YYNGEE. This CDR3 is 14 amino acids long. The chain's CDR3 is CASSVGRGHTEAFF. CDR3 DNA sequence: TGTGCCAGCAGCGTAGGCAGGGGCCACACTGAAGCTTTCTTT.

This chain links TRBV24-1 with TRBJ2-3; TRBD2 matches at 11 bases. With 0 bases clipped from V and 3 bases from J, the junction kept 1 base outside the gene matches. CDR1 and CDR2 from the germline V gene are KGHDR and SFDVKD. This CDR3 is 16 amino acids long. The chain's CDR3 is CATSDLPSGGTDTQYF. DNA for the CDR3: TGTGCCACCAGTGATTTGCCTAGCGGGGGGACAGATACGCAGTATTTT.

CDR3 residues: CASSYEADRGGNEQFF. The CDR3 nucleotides read TGTGCCAGCAGTTACGAAGCCGACAGGGGAGGGAATGAGCAGTTCTTC. The chain carries TRBV6-6 and TRBJ2-1; possibly TRBD1 for D (8 bases). CDR1 and CDR2 (germline): MNHNY, SVGAGI (reference sequence). V gave up 2 bases and J gave up 7 bases, with 18 bases separating them. The CDR3 sequence is 16 residues long.

The V call is TRBV2, the J call TRBJ2-7; D perhaps matches TRBD1 (5 bases). The CDR3 sequence is 14 residues long. Trimming cost V 2 bases and J 2 bases, with 10 bases left between them. Germline CDR1 reads SNHLY; CDR2 reads FYNNEI. The CDR3 loop is CASSETGPTYEQYF. The CDR3 nucleotides read TGTGCCAGCAGTGAAACAGGCCCTACCTACGAGCAGTACTTC.

The J gene is TRBJ2-1, the V gene TRBV5-6, with D possibly matching TRBD2 (5 bases). Per germline, CDR1 SGHDT and CDR2 YYEEEE. CDR3 length: 14 amino acids. The V and J ends lost 1 base and 8 bases respectively, with 13 bases between them. The CDR3 spells CASSLIELADEQFF. CDR3 nucleotide sequence: TGTGCCAGCAGCTTGATTGAGCTAGCCGATGAGCAGTTCTTC. Combining the CDR3 with reference TRBV5-6 and TRBJ2-1 gives the whole variable domain DAGVTQSPTHLIKTRGQQVTLRCSPKSGHDTVSWYQQALGQGPQFIFQYYEEEERQRGNFPDRFSGHQFPNYSSELNVNALLLGDSALYLCASSLIELADEQFFGPGTRLTVL.

V gene TRBV10-1 combines with J gene TRBJ2-3; 7 nucleotides agree with TRBD2. Unmatched junction bases numbered 6, after V lost 5 bases and J lost 1 base. The CDR3 contains 15 residues. Germline assignment: CDR1 WNHNN and CDR2 SYGVQD (reference sequence). The CDR3, as DNA: TGCGCCAGCAGTATCAGCGGGGTAGGCACAGATACGCAGTATTTT. Translated: CASSISGVGTDTQYF.

V usage is TRBV7-3 and J usage is TRBJ1-2; the D is unclear. CDR1 and CDR2 from the germline V gene are SGHTA and FQGTGA. The CDR3 runs to 13 residues. Trimming removed 6 bases at V and 0 bases at J, with 8 bases between. The CDR3 coding sequence is TGTGCCAGCAGTCTCACAGCTAACTATGGCTACACCTTC. Encoded protein: CASSLTANYGYTF.

The chain uses TRBV24-1 and TRBJ1-2; 8 positions match TRBD1. Per the germline V gene, CDR1 is KGHDR and CDR2 is SFDVKD. CDR3 length: 11 residues. V lost 7 bases to trimming and J lost 8 bases; unmatched junction nucleotides: 2. Here the CDR3 reads CATRDREGYTF. Here the CDR3 DNA reads TGTGCCACCAGGGACAGGGAGGGCTACACCTTC.

This clone appeared a single time. The DNA for the CDR3 is TGCGCCAGCAGGCCGGGACAGGGCACAGATACGCAGTATTTT. Translation: CASRPGQGTDTQYF. The gene calls are TRBV5-1 and TRBJ2-3; TRBD1 matches 8 bases. Looked up from germline, CDR1 is SGHRS and CDR2 is YFSETQ. The CDR3 has 14 amino acids. The ends lost 5 bases at V and 1 base at J; junction bases unmatched: 3.

This chain uses TRBV7-9 with TRBJ2-3, with 8 bases lining up with TRBD2. The CDR3 runs to 15 residues. The ends lost 1 base at V and 3 bases at J; junction bases unmatched: 3. Germline V gene sequence: CDR1 SEHNR, CDR2 FQNEAQ (reference sequence). The CDR3 protein is CASSLVAGITDTQYF. The CDR3 DNA is TGTGCCAGCAGCTTAGTAGCGGGGATAACAGATACGCAGTATTTT.

The table lists this clone with a count of one. The rearrangement joins TRBV11-2 to TRBJ2-7; TRBD2 might be the D (5 bases). Per the germline V gene, CDR1 is SGHAT and CDR2 is FQNNGV. This CDR3 is 13 amino acids long. Trimming stripped 2 bases from V and 3 bases from J, with 8 bases between. Here the CDR3 DNA reads TGTGCCAGCAGCTTATCGGAGGTCTACGAGCAGTACTTC. It translates to CASSLSEVYEQYF.

The J gene is TRBJ2-3, the V gene TRBV7-3, with 15 bases that match TRBD2. CDR1 is SGHTA and CDR2 is FQGTGA in the germline V gene. V dropped 2 bases and J dropped 12; count of bases not matched to a gene: 6. The CDR3 is made up of 15 amino acids. The CDR3 reads CASSLVPGLAGGQYF. The CDR3 region has the DNA TGTGCCAGCAGCTTAGTTCCGGGACTAGCGGGAGGACAGTATTTT.

CDR3 residues: CASSPSWAGTEAFF. The CDR3 nucleotides read TGCGCCAGCAGCCCGAGTTGGGCCGGCACTGAAGCTTTCTTT. The V call is TRBV5-1, the J call TRBJ1-1; D is unclear. V gave up 4 bases and J gave up 4 bases, with 14 bases separating them. Germline V gene lookup returns CDR1 SGHRS and CDR2 YFSETQ. CDR3 size: 14 residues.

This clone was recorded a few times. The chain combines TRBV3-1 (or the pseudogene TRBV3-2) with TRBJ2-5; maybe TRBD1 (5 bases). Germline V gives CDR1 LGHDT, CDR2 YNNKEL (reference sequence). The CDR3 extends over 14 amino acids. V lost 1 base to trimming and J lost 5 bases, with 11 bases between them. The CDR3 DNA follows: TGTGCCAGCAGCCAAGTCTTCAGGGATGAGACCCAGTACTTC. Translating it yields CASSQVFRDETQYF.

The sample holds one count of this clone. V is TRBV10-3 and J is TRBJ2-1; no clear D gene. This CDR3 has 13 amino acids. Per the germline V gene, CDR1 is ENHRY and CDR2 is SYGVKD. Trimming pared 3 bases from V and 3 bases from J, leaving 6 bases between. CDR3 coding DNA: TGTGCCATCAGTGACCTCGTCTACAATGAGCAGTTCTTC. Encoded protein: CAISDLVYNEQFF.